Presented here are 30 T cell receptor beta chains from one specimen sequenced in a study of T cell responses to AZD1222 COVID-19 vaccine. Clones were sequenced by immunoSEQ multiplex PCR, and TCRdb holds only the in-frame ones, with some missing. The table lists about 140,000 clones, over 90% of them singletons. The material sequenced was peripheral blood, taken 28 days after the second AZD1222 dose. These TCRs come from an adult who received the AZD1222 COVID-19 vaccine.

J is TRBJ1-1 and V is TRBV29-1; 8 nucleotides agree with TRBD1. Germline V gene sequence: CDR1 SQVTM, CDR2 ANQGSEA. V shed 6 bases and J 6 bases; nucleotides not matched to a gene: 0. This CDR3 region has 10 residues. The CDR3 here is CSVQGAEAFF. CDR3 coding DNA: TGCAGCGTACAGGGGGCTGAAGCTTTCTTT.

This chain links TRBV29-1 with TRBJ2-3; no clear D. Trimming removed 6 bases from V and 2 bases from J, with 15 bases in between. The germline V gene encodes CDR1 SQVTM and CDR2 ANQGSEA. This CDR3 contains 14 residues. CDR3 in DNA: TGCAGCGTACGAATCCGTGCTGACACAGATACGCAGTATTTT. Protein sequence: CSVRIRADTDTQYF.

This chain links TRBV5-4 with TRBJ2-2; D unresolved. The V gene lost 2 bases and the J gene lost 4 bases, with 3 bases spanning the gap. The CDR3 loop spans 12 amino acids. Germline assignment: CDR1 SGHNT and CDR2 YYREEE (reference sequence). The CDR3 protein is CASSFSTGELFF. The DNA for the CDR3 is TGTGCCAGCAGCTTTTCCACCGGGGAGCTGTTTTTT.

The chain recombines TRBV7-2 with TRBJ2-1; 7 nucleotides agree with TRBD2. Germline V CDR1 and CDR2: SGHTA, FQGNSA. Trimming took 5 bases from V and 0 from J; bases not matched to a gene: 4. The CDR3 is 15 amino acids. Written as DNA, the CDR3 is TGTGCCAGCAGCCCTCGGACTAGCTCCTACAATGAGCAGTTCTTC. This encodes CASSPRTSSYNEQFF.

The J gene is TRBJ1-3, the V gene TRBV7-2, with D perhaps matching TRBD1 (5 bases). The CDR3 has 13 amino acids. CDR1 is SGHTA and CDR2 is FQGNSA in the germline V gene. V was clipped by 3 bases and J by 8 bases, with 11 bases between them. The CDR3, as DNA: TGTGCCAGCAGCTTGACTCCGGGGCACACCATATATTTT. It codes for CASSLTPGHTIYF.

The rearrangement links TRBV19 to TRBJ1-4; D remains ambiguous. Germline V gene data show CDR1 as LNHDA and CDR2 as SQIVND (reference sequence). V was pared by 3 bases and J by 0 bases, with 11 bases between. The CDR3 totals 16 residues. This CDR3 reads CASSIGGGATNEKLFF. CDR3 in DNA: TGTGCCAGTAGTATCGGCGGAGGTGCAACTAATGAAAAACTGTTTTTT.

The CDR3 DNA reads TGTGCCAGCAGCCCCGGGGGATTTGGCTACACCTTC. Translating gives CASSPGGFGYTF. The V gene is TRBV6-6, the J gene TRBJ1-2; a weak D match, TRBD1 (5 bases). Germline values: CDR1 MNHNY, CDR2 SVGAGI (reference sequence). This CDR3 has 12 amino acids. V was clipped by 6 bases and J by 7 bases, with 12 bases between them.

The chain uses TRBV29-1 and TRBJ1-4; maybe TRBD1 (5 bases). Trimming removed 4 bases from V and 10 bases from J, with 13 bases in between. There are 12 residues in the CDR3. Germline V gene sequence: CDR1 SQVTM, CDR2 ANQGSEA. CDR3 region: CSVAMGEGKLFF. In DNA, the CDR3 is TGCAGCGTTGCTATGGGGGAGGGAAAACTGTTTTTT.

The genes are TRBV28 and TRBJ1-5, with 8 bases matching TRBD1. Germline V gene sequence: CDR1 MDHEN, CDR2 SYDVKM. V shed 6 bases and J 2 bases; nucleotides not matched to a gene: 6. There are 15 residues in the CDR3. CDR3 nucleotide sequence: TGTGCCAGCAGAGCCCAGGGACAGGGCAATCAGCCCCAGCATTTT. This sequence encodes CASRAQGQGNQPQHF.

The CDR3 reads CASSPNSPNTEAFF. The CDR3 bases are TGTGCCAGTAGTCCCAACAGCCCGAACACTGAAGCTTTCTTT. The V call is TRBV19, the J call TRBJ1-1; no definite D call. The CDR3 totals 14 residues. CDR1 is LNHDA and CDR2 is SQIVND in the germline V gene (reference sequence). The V end was cut by 5 bases, the J end by 1 base, with 11 bases between.

The chain employs TRBV10-2 and TRBJ1-2; 7 nucleotides align to TRBD1. V trimming: 8 bases; J trimming: 4 bases; junction bases outside the gene matches: 4. CDR1 WSHSY and CDR2 SAAADI come from the germline V gene. This CDR3 has 12 amino acids. CDR3 amino acids: CASGGQSYGYTF. The CDR3 DNA is TGCGCCAGCGGGGGACAGTCCTATGGCTACACCTTC.

V usage is TRBV7-2 and J usage is TRBJ2-1; weak D call: TRBD1 (5 bases). The ends were cut back, 3 bases at V and 10 bases at J, with 10 bases in the middle. The germline gives CDR1 SGHTA, CDR2 FQGNSA. The CDR3 length is 12 residues. The CDR3 sequence: CASSFTGREQFF. The CDR3 DNA reads TGTGCCAGCAGCTTCACAGGTCGCGAGCAGTTCTTC. The complete variable domain, with remaining parts taken from reference TRBV7-2 and TRBJ2-1, reads GAGVSQSPSNKVTEKGKDVELRCDPISGHTALYWYRQSLGQGLEFLIYFQGNSAPDKSGLPSDRFSAERTGGSVSTLTIQRTQQEDSAVYLCASSFTGREQFFGPGTRLTVL.

The V and J genes are TRBV5-1 and TRBJ1-1; no reliable D call. CDR1 and CDR2 (germline): SGHRS, YFSETQ. The CDR3 runs to 16 residues. V shed 3 bases and J shed 4 bases, with 19 bases lying between them. In nucleotides, the CDR3 is TGCGCCAGCAGCTCGGCTTCGGAAGGGCGGGGCACTGAAGCTTTCTTT. It encodes CASSSASEGRGTEAFF.

The chain recombines TRBV28 with TRBJ2-4; D is undetermined. The V end was cut by 7 bases, the J end by 1 base, with 14 bases between. This CDR3 is built from 15 residues. Germline V gene sequence: CDR1 MDHEN, CDR2 SYDVKM. DNA for the CDR3: TGTGCCAGCACTACCCCCGGCGAGGCCAAAAACATTCAGTACTTC. This translates into CASTTPGEAKNIQYF.

CDR3 nucleotides: TGTGCCAGCAGTCCAAAGAACACTGAAGCTTTCTTT. It encodes CASSPKNTEAFF. The chain couples TRBV2 to TRBJ1-1; D gene uncertain. Trimming cost V 5 bases and J 1 base, with 5 bases left between them. Germline CDR1 SNHLY, CDR2 FYNNEI. The CDR3 runs 12 residues. Variable domain in full (rest from reference TRBV2 and TRBJ1-1): EPEVTQTPSHQVTQMGQEVILRCVPISNHLYFYWYRQILGQKVEFLVSFYNNEISEKSEIFDDQFSVERPDGSNFTLKIRSTKLEDSAMYFCASSPKNTEAFFGQGTRLTVV.

This clone was counted once. This rearrangement joins TRBV4-1 to TRBJ1-2; D might be TRBD1 (6 bases). This CDR3 has 15 amino acids. Trimming removed 4 bases at V and 4 bases at J, with 16 bases between. CDR1 is MGHRA, CDR2 YSYEKL, per germline. The chain's CDR3 is CASSPKIGTTYGYTF. The CDR3 nucleotides are TGCGCCAGCAGCCCAAAGATAGGGACAACCTATGGCTACACCTTC.

The V call is TRBV3-1 (or the pseudogene TRBV3-2), the J call TRBJ2-1; TRBD2 agrees at 9 bases. The CDR3 is 17 amino acids. V shed 0 bases and J 7 bases; nucleotides not matched to a gene: 10. Germline V gives CDR1 LGHDT, CDR2 YNNKEL (reference sequence). The CDR3 loop reads CASSQDGGLAYVNEQFF. CDR3 sequence (DNA): TGTGCCAGCAGCCAAGATGGGGGACTAGCATATGTAAATGAGCAGTTCTTC.

V is TRBV9 and J is TRBJ2-7; 8 bases line up with TRBD2. Germline trimming cut 3 bases from V and 2 bases from J; bases unmatched to any gene: 4. Germline lookup yields CDR1 SGDLS and CDR2 YYNGEE. The CDR3 contains 14 residues. CDR3 nucleotides: TGTGCCAGCAGCGCCGGGACTAGAACCTACGAGCAGTACTTC. Its translation: CASSAGTRTYEQYF.

This clone was observed a single time. The V gene is TRBV18, the J gene TRBJ2-3; 7 bases fit TRBD2. Germline trimming cut 3 bases from V and 4 bases from J; bases unmatched to any gene: 4. Germline values: CDR1 KGHSH, CDR2 LQKENI. This CDR3 spans 14 amino acids. The CDR3 sequence: CASSPRAGADTQYF. CDR3 sequence (DNA): TGTGCCAGCTCACCTAGGGCGGGAGCAGATACGCAGTATTTT.

J is TRBJ2-5 and V is TRBV27; TRBD2 aligns across 15 bases. Trimming took 3 bases from V and 3 from J; bases not matched to a gene: 2. Germline V gives CDR1 MNHEY, CDR2 SMNVEV (reference sequence). The CDR3 extends over 16 amino acids. The chain's CDR3 is CASSFRTSGREETQYF. Here the CDR3 DNA reads TGTGCCAGCAGTTTTCGGACTAGCGGGAGGGAAGAGACCCAGTACTTC.

The V and J genes are TRBV9 and TRBJ2-7; 8 bases line up with TRBD2. CDR3 length: 15 residues. The germline V gene encodes CDR1 SGDLS and CDR2 YYNGEE. Losses at the gene ends were 2 bases for V and 6 bases for J; bases not matched to a gene: 10. In nucleotides, the CDR3 is TGTGCCAGCAGCGTTTTAGGGACTAGTGGTGTCGAGCAGTACTTC. Translated, it gives CASSVLGTSGVEQYF. Variable domain in full (rest from reference TRBV9 and TRBJ2-7): DSGVTQTPKHLITATGQRVTLRCSPRSGDLSVYWYQQSLDQGLQFLIQYYNGEERAKGNILERFSAQQFPDLHSELNLSSLELGDSALYFCASSVLGTSGVEQYFGPGTRLTVT.

In its sample, this clone was seen a few times. The chain recombines TRBV28 with TRBJ1-6; 8 nucleotides agree with TRBD1. The CDR3 covers 14 residues. With 6 bases clipped from V and 7 bases from J, the junction kept 5 bases outside the gene matches. The V gene's germline CDR1 is MDHEN and CDR2 SYDVKM. DNA for the CDR3: TGTGCCAGCAGCTCGGACAGGGCCAATTCACCCCTCCACTTT. Translation gives CASSSDRANSPLHF.

J is TRBJ2-3 and V is TRBV9; the D gene is possibly TRBD2 (7 bases). With 3 bases removed from V and 1 base from J, the gap between germline ends came to 12 bases. Germline V CDR1 and CDR2: SGDLS, YYNGEE. The CDR3 totals 15 residues. The CDR3 nucleotides are TGTGCCAGCAGCGGAGGGGGGGCGGGCACAGATACGCAGTATTTT. Translating it yields CASSGGGAGTDTQYF.

The CDR3 coding sequence is TGTGCCAGCAGCTTATATCCGGGCGCGGGCCCGAACACCGGGGAGCTGTTTTTT. Translating it yields CASSLYPGAGPNTGELFF. V usage is TRBV7-2 and J usage is TRBJ2-2; TRBD2 might be the D (5 bases). Trimming removed 2 bases at V and 0 bases at J, with 16 bases between. The CDR3 extends over 18 amino acids. Germline V gene sequence: CDR1 SGHTA, CDR2 FQGNSA.

The rearrangement links TRBV6-6 to TRBJ1-5, with 7 bases identical to TRBD1. The CDR3 contains 15 residues. Germline CDR1 is MNHNY and CDR2 is SVGAGI (reference sequence). The V segment lost 0 bases and the J segment 6 bases; nucleotides outside the gene matches: 5. CDR3 bases: TGTGCCAGCAGTTACTCGGGACAGACAGGTCAGCCCCAGCATTTT. Amino acids: CASSYSGQTGQPQHF.

This chain uses TRBV7-9 with TRBJ1-1; the match to TRBD1 covers 9 bases. The germline gives CDR1 SEHNR, CDR2 FQNEAQ (reference sequence). CDR3 size: 18 residues. Trimming took 2 bases from V and 4 from J; bases not matched to a gene: 14. CDR3 DNA sequence: TGTGCCAGCAGCTTAAATAGGCCGGACAGGGGACGACGCACTGAAGCTTTCTTT. As protein: CASSLNRPDRGRRTEAFF. The complete variable domain, with remaining parts taken from reference TRBV7-9 and TRBJ1-1, reads DTGVSQNPRHKITKRGQNVTFRCDPISEHNRLYWYRQTLGQGPEFLTYFQNEAQLEKSRLLSDRFSAERPKGSFSTLEIQRTEQGDSAMYLCASSLNRPDRGRRTEAFFGQGTRLTVV.

This clone has only one observation. The chain employs TRBV19 and TRBJ1-5; D is unresolved. The CDR3 consists of 13 residues. The V end was cut by 6 bases, the J end by 5 bases, with 11 bases between. The germline V gene encodes CDR1 LNHDA and CDR2 SQIVND (reference sequence). CDR3 in amino acids: CASRGPIHQPQHF. For the CDR3, the DNA is TGTGCCAGTAGGGGTCCTATACATCAGCCCCAGCATTTT.

The chain is built from TRBV29-1 and TRBJ2-2, with D maybe TRBD1 (6 bases). There are 14 residues in the CDR3. Trimming pared 5 bases from V and 3 bases from J, leaving 13 bases between. Per the germline V gene, CDR1 is SQVTM and CDR2 is ANQGSEA. The CDR3, as DNA: TGCAGCGTTCGAACAGGGTCGGACACCGGGGAGCTGTTTTTT. This encodes CSVRTGSDTGELFF.

The chain employs TRBV7-2 and TRBJ1-4, with D perhaps matching TRBD1 (5 bases). Germline V lookup: CDR1 SGHTA, CDR2 FQGNSA. This CDR3 comprises 14 residues. The germline V and J ends were trimmed by 5 bases and 8 bases, with 15 bases remaining between them. The CDR3, as DNA: TGTGCCAGCAGCCCTGGCGGGGGAGACGAAAAACTGTTTTTT. Its protein product is CASSPGGGDEKLFF.

This chain links TRBV3-1 (or the pseudogene TRBV3-2) with TRBJ1-2, with 11 nucleotides matching TRBD1. The germline V gene encodes CDR1 LGHDT and CDR2 YNNKEL (reference sequence). With V trimmed by 5 bases and J by 6 bases, 5 bases remained unmatched. This CDR3 has 14 residues. The CDR3 coding sequence is TGTGCCAGCAGCGGACAGGGGGCGATCGATGGCTACACCTTC. It encodes CASSGQGAIDGYTF.